This TCR beta chain is from a study of CD8 T cells in ankylosing spondylitis. Study results and caveats: Relatively scarce in peripheral blood, disease-linked clones were CD8+. Several of the motif variants were reported before in synovial fluid and blood from reactive arthritis. In ankylosing spondylitis blood, a motif of roughly 8 highly homologous TCR beta variants appeared characteristic.

Quantitative barcoded 5'-RACE was used to prepare TCR beta libraries. MiXCR was run by TCRdb on the 5' RACE reads, yielding one entry per CDR3 protein. The table has 150,000 to 200,000 distinct CDR3 sequences, about 32% seen once. The V gene's germline CDR1 is DFQATT and CDR2 SNEGSKA (reference sequence). The J segment lost 4 bases and the V segment lost 3 bases, leaving 4 bases of the junction unmatched. The CDR3 sequence is 16 residues long. The table lists this clonotype with a few counts. The antigen remains undetermined. This TCR was recovered from a male donor with ankylosing spondylitis. This chain connects TRBV20-1 to TRBJ2-1, with 15 bases lining up with TRBD2. Input material: synovial fluid, either unsorted or a sorted T cell fraction (not recorded which). CDR3 sequence (DNA): TGCAGTGCTAGGGCCGGGACTAGCGGGGGGTACAATGAGCAGTTCTTC. It encodes CSARAGTSGGYNEQFF.